This T cell receptor beta chain was profiled in a study of T cells expressing NK-cell markers. TCRdb re-called the 5' RACE reads and shows each CDR3 protein once, DNA omitted. In all, the sample yields 400,000 to 550,000 distinct CDR3 sequences. Sequenced: blood T cells: a sorted CD56 or NKG2C T cell subset, CD4+ or CD8+ T cells, or bulk PBMC T cells (not recorded which). The receptor comes from a woman between 18 and 69 years old in good health.

The CDR3 reads CAISESTTYNEQFF. The chain has TRBV10-3 and TRBJ2-1. The CDR3 length is 14 residues. CDR1 and CDR2 from the germline V gene are ENHRY and SYGVKD.